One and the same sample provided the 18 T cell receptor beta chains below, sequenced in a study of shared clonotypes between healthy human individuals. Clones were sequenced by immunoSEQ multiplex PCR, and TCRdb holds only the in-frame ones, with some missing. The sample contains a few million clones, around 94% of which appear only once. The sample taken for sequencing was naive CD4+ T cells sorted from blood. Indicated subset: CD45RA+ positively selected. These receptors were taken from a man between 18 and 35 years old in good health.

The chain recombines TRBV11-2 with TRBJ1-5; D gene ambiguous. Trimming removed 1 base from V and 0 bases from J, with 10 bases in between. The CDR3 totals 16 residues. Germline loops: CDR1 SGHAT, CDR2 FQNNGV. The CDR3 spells CASSLGGRTSNQPQHF. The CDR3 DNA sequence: TGTGCCAGCAGCTTAGGAGGCCGAACTAGCAATCAGCCCCAGCATTTT.

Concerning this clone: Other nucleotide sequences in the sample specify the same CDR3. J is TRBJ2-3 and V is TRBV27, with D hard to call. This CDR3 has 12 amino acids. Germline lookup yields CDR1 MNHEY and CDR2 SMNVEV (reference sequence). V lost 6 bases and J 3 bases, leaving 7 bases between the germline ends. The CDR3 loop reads CASSSRTDTQYF. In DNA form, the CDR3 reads TGTGCCAGCAGCTCCCGGACAGATACGCAGTATTTT.

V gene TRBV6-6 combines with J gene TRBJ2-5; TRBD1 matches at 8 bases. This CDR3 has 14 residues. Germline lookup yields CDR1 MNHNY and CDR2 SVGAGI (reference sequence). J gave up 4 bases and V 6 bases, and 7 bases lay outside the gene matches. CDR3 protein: CASRSQGAGETQYF. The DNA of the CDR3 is TGTGCCAGCAGGTCTCAGGGGGCAGGAGAGACCCAGTACTTC.

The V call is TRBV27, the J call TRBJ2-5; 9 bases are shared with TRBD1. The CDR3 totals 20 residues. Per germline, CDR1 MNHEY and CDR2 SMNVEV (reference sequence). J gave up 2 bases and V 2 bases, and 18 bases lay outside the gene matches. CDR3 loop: CASSLREQGALILRQETQYF. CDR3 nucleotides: TGTGCCAGCAGTTTACGGGAACAGGGGGCGTTAATTCTCAGGCAAGAGACCCAGTACTTC.

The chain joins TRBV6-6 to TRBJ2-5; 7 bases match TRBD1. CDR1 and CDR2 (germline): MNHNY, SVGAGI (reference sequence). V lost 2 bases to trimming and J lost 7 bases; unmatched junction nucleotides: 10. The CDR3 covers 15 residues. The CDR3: CASSYPDRDGPTQYF. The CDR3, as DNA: TGTGCCAGCAGTTACCCCGACAGGGACGGTCCGACCCAGTACTTC.

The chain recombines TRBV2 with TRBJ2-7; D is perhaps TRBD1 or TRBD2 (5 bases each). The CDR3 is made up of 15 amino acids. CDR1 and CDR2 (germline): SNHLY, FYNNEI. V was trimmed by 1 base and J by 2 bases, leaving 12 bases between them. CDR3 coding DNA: TGTGCCAGCAGTGAAGGAGGGGCCCATCCCTACGAGCAGTACTTC. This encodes CASSEGGAHPYEQYF.

CDR3 sequence: CASSHITGFVGQETQYF. CDR3 coding DNA: TGCGCCAGCAGCCACATAACTGGGTTTGTAGGACAAGAGACCCAGTACTTC. This chain connects TRBV4-1 to TRBJ2-5; D remains ambiguous. The CDR3 extends over 17 amino acids. V was shortened by 3 bases and J by 2 bases, with 19 bases between the two germline ends. CDR1 and CDR2 (germline): MGHRA, YSYEKL.

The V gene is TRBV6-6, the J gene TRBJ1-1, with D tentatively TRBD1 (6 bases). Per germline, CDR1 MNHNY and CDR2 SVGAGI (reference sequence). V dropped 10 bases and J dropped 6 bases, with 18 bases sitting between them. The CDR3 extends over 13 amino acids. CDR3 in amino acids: CAIGPGPGAEAFF. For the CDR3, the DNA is TGTGCCATCGGGCCGGGCCCAGGGGCTGAAGCTTTCTTT.

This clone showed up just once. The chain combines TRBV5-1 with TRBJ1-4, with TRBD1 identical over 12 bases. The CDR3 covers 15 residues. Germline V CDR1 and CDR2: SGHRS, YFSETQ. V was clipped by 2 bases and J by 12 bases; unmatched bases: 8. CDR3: CASSFSGGTGGELFF. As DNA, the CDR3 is TGCGCCAGCAGCTTCTCCGGTGGGACAGGGGGCGAACTGTTTTTT.

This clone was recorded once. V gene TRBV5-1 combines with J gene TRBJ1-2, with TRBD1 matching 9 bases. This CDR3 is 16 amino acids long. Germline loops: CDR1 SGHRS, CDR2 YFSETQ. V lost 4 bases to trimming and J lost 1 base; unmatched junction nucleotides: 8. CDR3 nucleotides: TGCGCCAGCAGCCAGGGGACAGGGTATTTTAACTATGGCTACACCTTC. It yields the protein CASSQGTGYFNYGYTF.

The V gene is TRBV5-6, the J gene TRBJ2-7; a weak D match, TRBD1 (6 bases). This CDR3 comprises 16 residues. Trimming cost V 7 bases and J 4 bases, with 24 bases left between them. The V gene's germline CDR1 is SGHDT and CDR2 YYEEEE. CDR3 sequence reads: CASGTRGEGRGYEQYF. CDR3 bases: TGTGCCAGCGGCACCCGGGGCGAAGGCAGGGGATACGAGCAGTACTTC.

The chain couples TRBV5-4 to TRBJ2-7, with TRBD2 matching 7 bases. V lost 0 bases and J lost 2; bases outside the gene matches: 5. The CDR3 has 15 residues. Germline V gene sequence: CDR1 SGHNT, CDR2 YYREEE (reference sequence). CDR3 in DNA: TGTGCCAGCAGCTTGGGGGGGGAGGGCCCCTACGAGCAGTACTTC. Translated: CASSLGGEGPYEQYF.

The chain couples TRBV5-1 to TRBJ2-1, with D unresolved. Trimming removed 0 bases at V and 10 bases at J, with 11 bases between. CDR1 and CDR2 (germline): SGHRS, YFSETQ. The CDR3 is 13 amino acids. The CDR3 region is CASSLEPKYEQFF. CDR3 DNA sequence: TGCGCCAGCAGCTTGGAGCCCAAATACGAGCAGTTCTTC. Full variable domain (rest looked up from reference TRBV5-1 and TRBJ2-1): KAGVTQTPRYLIKTRGQQVTLSCSPISGHRSVSWYQQTPGQGLQFLFEYFSETQRNKGNFPGRFSGRQFSNSRSEMNVSTLELGDSALYLCASSLEPKYEQFFGPGTRLTVL.

The CDR3 sequence is CASSLAPGLNTEAFF. DNA of the CDR3: TGTGCCAGCAGTTTAGCCCCAGGTCTGAACACTGAAGCTTTCTTT. This chain uses TRBV27 with TRBJ1-1; no clear D. V lost 2 bases to trimming and J lost 0 bases, with 10 bases between them. Germline values: CDR1 MNHEY, CDR2 SMNVEV (reference sequence). The length of the CDR3 is 15 residues.

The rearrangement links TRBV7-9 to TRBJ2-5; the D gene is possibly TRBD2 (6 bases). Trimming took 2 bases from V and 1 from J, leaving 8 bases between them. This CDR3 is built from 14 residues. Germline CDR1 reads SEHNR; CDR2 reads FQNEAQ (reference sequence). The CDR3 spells CASSLSGVQETQYF. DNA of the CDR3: TGTGCCAGCAGCTTATCGGGGGTCCAAGAGACCCAGTACTTC.

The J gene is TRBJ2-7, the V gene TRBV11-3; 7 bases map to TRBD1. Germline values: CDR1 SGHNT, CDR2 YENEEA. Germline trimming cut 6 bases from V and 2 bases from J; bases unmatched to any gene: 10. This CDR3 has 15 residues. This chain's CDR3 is CASRPRGRKTYEQYF. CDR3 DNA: TGTGCCAGCAGGCCAAGGGGGCGGAAAACCTACGAGCAGTACTTC.

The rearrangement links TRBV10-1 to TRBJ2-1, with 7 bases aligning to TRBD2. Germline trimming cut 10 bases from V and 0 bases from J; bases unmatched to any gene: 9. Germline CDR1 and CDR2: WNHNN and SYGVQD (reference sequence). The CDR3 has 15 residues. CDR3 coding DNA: TGCGCCACCCAACAAGCGGGGAGCTCCTACAATGAGCAGTTCTTC. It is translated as CATQQAGSSYNEQFF.

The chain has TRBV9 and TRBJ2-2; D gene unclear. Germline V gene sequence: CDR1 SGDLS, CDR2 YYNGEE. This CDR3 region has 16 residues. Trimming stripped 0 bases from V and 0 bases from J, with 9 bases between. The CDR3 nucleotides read TGTGCCAGCAGCGTAGTCTGGCAGGCGAACACCGGGGAGCTGTTTTTT. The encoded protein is CASSVVWQANTGELFF.